The 3 T cell receptor beta chains presented below share a single source sample, sequenced in a study of cytomegalovirus exposure and HLA in healthy donors. PCR amplification relied on 60 Vbeta primers (plus 13 Jbeta primers). The table came from immunoSEQ multiplex PCR; TCRdb's copy has only in-frame clones and leaves some out. The table includes under 200,000 clones, about 80% detected once. Specimen: PBMCs. These receptors all stem from a man younger than 40 in good health and CMV-seronegative.

The CDR3 sequence: CATTGTAYEQYF. In DNA form, the CDR3 reads TGTGCCACTACAGGGACCGCCTACGAGCAGTACTTC. The chain has TRBV6-1 and TRBJ2-7; tentatively, D is TRBD1 (6 bases). The V gene's germline CDR1 is MNHNS and CDR2 SASEGT. This CDR3 is 12 amino acids long. V was clipped by 10 bases and J by 2 bases, with 12 bases between them.

This clone was seen just once. The chain couples TRBV6-5 to TRBJ1-1; possibly TRBD1 for D (6 bases). This CDR3 has 13 residues. V gave up 7 bases and J gave up 10 bases, with 19 bases separating them. Germline V gives CDR1 MNHEY, CDR2 SVGAGI. The CDR3 DNA is TGTGCCAGCACCTCGGACAGAGAACGTGTAGCTTTCTTT. It specifies CASTSDRERVAFF.

The rearrangement links TRBV18 to TRBJ2-2; no reliable D call. This CDR3 is built from 16 residues. Germline loops: CDR1 KGHSH, CDR2 LQKENI. V gave up 2 bases and J gave up 0 bases, with 10 bases separating them. CDR3 bases: TGTGCCAGCTCACCATTAAGTACTGCGAACACCGGGGAGCTGTTTTTT. Protein: CASSPLSTANTGELFF.